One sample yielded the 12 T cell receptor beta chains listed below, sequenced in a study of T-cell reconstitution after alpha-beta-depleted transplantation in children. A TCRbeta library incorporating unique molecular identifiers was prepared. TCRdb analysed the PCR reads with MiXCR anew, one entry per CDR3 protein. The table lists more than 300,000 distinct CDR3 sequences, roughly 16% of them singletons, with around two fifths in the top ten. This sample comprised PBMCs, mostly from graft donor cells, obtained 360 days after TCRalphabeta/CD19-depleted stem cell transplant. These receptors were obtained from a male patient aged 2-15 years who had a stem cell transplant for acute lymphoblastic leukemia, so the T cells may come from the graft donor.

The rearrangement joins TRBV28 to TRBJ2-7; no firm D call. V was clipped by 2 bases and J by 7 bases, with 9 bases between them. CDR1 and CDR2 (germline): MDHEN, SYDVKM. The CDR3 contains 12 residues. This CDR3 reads CASSLAGEEQYF. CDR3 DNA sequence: TGTGCCAGCAGTTTAGCCGGTGAGGAGCAGTACTTC. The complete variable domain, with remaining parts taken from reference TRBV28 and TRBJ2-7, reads DVKVTQSSRYLVKRTGEKVFLECVQDMDHENMFWYRQDPGLGLRLIYFSYDVKMKEKGDIPEGYSVSREKKERFSLILESASTNQTSMYLCASSLAGEEQYFGPGTRLTVT.

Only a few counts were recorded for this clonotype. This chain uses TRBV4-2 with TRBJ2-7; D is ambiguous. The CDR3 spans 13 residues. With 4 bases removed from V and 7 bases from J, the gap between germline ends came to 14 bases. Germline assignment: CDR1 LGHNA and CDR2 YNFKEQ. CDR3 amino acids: CASSLEGPLEQYF. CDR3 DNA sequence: TGTGCCAGCAGCCTCGAAGGCCCACTGGAGCAGTACTTC.

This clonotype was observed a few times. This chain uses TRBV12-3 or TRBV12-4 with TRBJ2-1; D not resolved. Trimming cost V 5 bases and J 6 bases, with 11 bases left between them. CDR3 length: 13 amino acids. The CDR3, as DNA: TGTGCCAGCAGTCCTTCCCCCATCAATGAGCAGTTCTTC. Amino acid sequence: CASSPSPINEQFF.

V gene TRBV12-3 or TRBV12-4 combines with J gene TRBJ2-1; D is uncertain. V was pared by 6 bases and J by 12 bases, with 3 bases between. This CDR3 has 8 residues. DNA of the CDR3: TGTGCCAGCAGCTCGCAGTTCTTC. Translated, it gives CASSSQFF.

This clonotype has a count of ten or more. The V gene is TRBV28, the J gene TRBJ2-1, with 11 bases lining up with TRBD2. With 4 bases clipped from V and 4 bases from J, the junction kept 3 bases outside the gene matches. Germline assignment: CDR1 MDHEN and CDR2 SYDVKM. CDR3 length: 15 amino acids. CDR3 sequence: CASSYIAGGYNEQFF. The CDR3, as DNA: TGTGCCAGCAGTTACATAGCGGGAGGGTACAATGAGCAGTTCTTC.

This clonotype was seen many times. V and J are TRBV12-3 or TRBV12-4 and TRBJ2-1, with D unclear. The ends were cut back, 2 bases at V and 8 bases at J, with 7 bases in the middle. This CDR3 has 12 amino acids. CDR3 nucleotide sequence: TGTGCCAGCAGTTTATTGGGCCATGAGCAGTTCTTC. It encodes CASSLLGHEQFF.

Written as DNA, the CDR3 is TGTGCCATCAGTGGACGGGGATACAACACTGAAGCTTTCTTT. It specifies CAISGRGYNTEAFF. The genes are TRBV10-3 and TRBJ1-1; no clear D gene. Trimming pared 4 bases from V and 2 bases from J, leaving 11 bases between. The CDR3 has 14 amino acids. Germline V gives CDR1 ENHRY, CDR2 SYGVKD.

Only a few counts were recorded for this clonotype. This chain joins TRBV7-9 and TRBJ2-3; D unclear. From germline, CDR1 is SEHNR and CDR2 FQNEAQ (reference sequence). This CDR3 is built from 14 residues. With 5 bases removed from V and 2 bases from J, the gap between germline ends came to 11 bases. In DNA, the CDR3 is TGTGCCAGCAGCACCCCTCGGGTCACAGATACGCAGTATTTT. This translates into CASSTPRVTDTQYF.

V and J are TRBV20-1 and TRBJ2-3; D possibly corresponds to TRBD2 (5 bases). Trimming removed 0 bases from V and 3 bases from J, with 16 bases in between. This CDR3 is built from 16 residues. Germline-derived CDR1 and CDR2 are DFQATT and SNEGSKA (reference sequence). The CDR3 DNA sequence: TGCAGTGCTAGAGATTTTCGAGGGAGTTATACAGATACGCAGTATTTT. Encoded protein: CSARDFRGSYTDTQYF.

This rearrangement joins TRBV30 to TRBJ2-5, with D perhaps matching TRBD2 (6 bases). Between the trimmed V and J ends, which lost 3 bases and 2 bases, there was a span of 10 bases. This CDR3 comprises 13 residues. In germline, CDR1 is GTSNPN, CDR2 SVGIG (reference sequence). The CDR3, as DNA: TGTGCCTGGAGACTAGCAGAACAAGAGACCCAGTACTTC. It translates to CAWRLAEQETQYF.

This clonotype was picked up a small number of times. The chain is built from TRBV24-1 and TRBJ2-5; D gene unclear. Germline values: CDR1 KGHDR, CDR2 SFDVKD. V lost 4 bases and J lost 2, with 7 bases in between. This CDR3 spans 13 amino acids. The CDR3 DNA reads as TGTGCCACCAGTGACCCCCCTCAAGAGACCCAGTACTTC. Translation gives CATSDPPQETQYF.

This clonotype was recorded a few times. CDR3 sequence: CASRGQETSPLHF. In DNA, the CDR3 is TGCGCCAGCAGAGGACAGGAAACTTCACCCCTCCACTTT. The chain combines TRBV5-1 with TRBJ1-6; 7 bases agree with TRBD1. This CDR3 comprises 13 residues. From germline, CDR1 is SGHRS and CDR2 YFSETQ. The J segment lost 9 bases and the V segment lost 5 bases, leaving 5 bases of the junction unmatched.